What follows are 3 T cell receptor beta chains derived from one specimen sequenced in a study of blood T cell repertoires in COVID-19 (dated by TCRdb to the early 2020s). Library preparation was by the immunoSEQ multiplex PCR assay. Held by TCRdb, this immuneACCESS table contains in-frame sequences only and omits some clones. Under half of the omission traces to an unresolved V gene where checked; the cause of the rest is unknown. This sample gives some 21,000 clones in total; 86% of them show up just once. The ten top clones hold over 15% of the sample. The sample consisted of peripheral blood. The receptors come from a human donor with acute or convalescent COVID-19. The donor label of this sample is uncertain.

The chain combines TRBV7-7 with TRBJ2-5, with 8 nucleotides matching TRBD2. The CDR3 loop spans 16 amino acids. Germline CDR1 is SSHAT and CDR2 is FNYEAQ (reference sequence). With 5 bases clipped from V and 1 base from J, the junction kept 9 bases outside the gene matches. This CDR3 reads CASSLTTRGAQETQYF. CDR3 DNA: TGTGCCAGCAGCCTAACCACGCGGGGGGCCCAAGAGACCCAGTACTTC. Using reference TRBV7-7 and TRBJ2-5 for the parts outside the CDR3, the full variable domain is GAGVSQSPRYKVTKRGQDVTLRCDPISSHATLYWYQQALGQGPEFLTYFNYEAQPDKSGLPSDRFSAERPEGSISTLTIQRTEQRDSAMYRCASSLTTRGAQETQYFGPGTRLLVL.

The rearrangement links TRBV4-3 to TRBJ2-5, with D possibly matching TRBD2 (5 bases). CDR1 and CDR2 from the germline V gene are LGHNA and YSLEER. Trimming pared 8 bases from V and 3 bases from J, leaving 13 bases between. This CDR3 has 13 amino acids. CDR3 in amino acids: CASGRRGEETQYF. In DNA, the CDR3 is TGCGCCAGCGGGAGACGTGGAGAAGAGACCCAGTACTTC.

The chain couples TRBV6-5 to TRBJ1-2; no clear D. The CDR3 is made up of 15 amino acids. V was shortened by 4 bases and J by 0 bases, with 12 bases between the two germline ends. Germline V gene data show CDR1 as MNHEY and CDR2 as SVGAGI. CDR3 loop: CASSSHRFSNYGYTF. CDR3 sequence (DNA): TGTGCCAGCAGTTCTCACAGATTCTCTAACTATGGCTACACCTTC.